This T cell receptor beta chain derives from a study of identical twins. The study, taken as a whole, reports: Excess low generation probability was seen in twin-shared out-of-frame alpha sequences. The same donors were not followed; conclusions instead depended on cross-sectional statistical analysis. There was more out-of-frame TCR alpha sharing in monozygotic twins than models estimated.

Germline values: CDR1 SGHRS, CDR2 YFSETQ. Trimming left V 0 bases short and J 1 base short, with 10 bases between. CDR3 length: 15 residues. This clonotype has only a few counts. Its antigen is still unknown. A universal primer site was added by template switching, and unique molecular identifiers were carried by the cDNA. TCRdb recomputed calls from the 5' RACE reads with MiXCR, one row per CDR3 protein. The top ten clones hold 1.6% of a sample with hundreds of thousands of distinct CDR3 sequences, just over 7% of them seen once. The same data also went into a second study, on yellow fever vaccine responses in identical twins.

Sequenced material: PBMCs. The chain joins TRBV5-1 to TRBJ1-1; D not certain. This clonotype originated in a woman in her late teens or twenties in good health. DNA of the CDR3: TGCGCCAGCAGCTTGGACGGGAAACCGAACACTGAAGCTTTCTTT. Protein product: CASSLDGKPNTEAFF.